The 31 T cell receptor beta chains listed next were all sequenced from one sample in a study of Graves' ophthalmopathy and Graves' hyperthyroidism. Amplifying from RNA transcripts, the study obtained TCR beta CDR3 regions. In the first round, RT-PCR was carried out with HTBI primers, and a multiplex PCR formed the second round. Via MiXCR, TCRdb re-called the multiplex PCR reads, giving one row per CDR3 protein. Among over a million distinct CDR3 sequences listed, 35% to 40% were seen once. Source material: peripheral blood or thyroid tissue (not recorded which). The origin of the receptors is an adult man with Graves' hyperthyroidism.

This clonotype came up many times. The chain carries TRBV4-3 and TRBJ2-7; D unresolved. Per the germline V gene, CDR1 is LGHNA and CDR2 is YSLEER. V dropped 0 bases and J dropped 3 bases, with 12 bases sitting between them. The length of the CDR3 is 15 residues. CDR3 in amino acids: CASSQDLTQNYEQYF. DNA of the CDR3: TGCGCCAGCAGCCAAGATCTGACACAGAACTACGAGCAGTACTTC.

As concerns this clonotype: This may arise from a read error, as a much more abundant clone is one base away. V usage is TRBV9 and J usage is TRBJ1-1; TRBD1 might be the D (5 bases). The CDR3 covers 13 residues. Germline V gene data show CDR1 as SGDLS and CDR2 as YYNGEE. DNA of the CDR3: TGTGCCAGCAGGAGAGAGACAGCCGGGGAGGCTCTCTTT. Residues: CASRRETAGEALF.

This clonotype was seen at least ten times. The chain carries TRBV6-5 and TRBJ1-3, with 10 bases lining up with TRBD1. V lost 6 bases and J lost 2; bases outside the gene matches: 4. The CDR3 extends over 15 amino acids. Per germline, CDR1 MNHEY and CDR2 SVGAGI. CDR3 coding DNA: TGTGCCAGCAGCCTCGGGACAGGGGCTGGAAACACCATATATTTT. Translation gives CASSLGTGAGNTIYF.

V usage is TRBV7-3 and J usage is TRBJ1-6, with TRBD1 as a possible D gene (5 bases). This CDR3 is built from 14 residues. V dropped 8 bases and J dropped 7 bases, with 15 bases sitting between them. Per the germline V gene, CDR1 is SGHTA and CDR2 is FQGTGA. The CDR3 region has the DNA TGTGCCAGCCGTCTGGGGCAAGCAAATTCACCCCTCCACTTT. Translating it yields CASRLGQANSPLHF. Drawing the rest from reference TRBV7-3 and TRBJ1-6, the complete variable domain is GAGVSQTPSNKVTEKGKYVELRCDPISGHTALYWYRQSLGQGPEFLIYFQGTGAADDSGLPNDRFFAVRPEGSVSTLKIQRTERGDSAVYLCASRLGQANSPLHFGNGTRLTVT.

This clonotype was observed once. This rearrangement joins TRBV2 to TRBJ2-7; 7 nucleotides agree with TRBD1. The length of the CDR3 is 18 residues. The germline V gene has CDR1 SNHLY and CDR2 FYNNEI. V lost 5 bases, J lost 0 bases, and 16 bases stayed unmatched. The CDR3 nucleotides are TGTGCCAGCAGTTCCAGTCCCCGCTCAGGGGGTTTCTCCTACGAGCAGTACTTC. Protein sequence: CASSSSPRSGGFSYEQYF.

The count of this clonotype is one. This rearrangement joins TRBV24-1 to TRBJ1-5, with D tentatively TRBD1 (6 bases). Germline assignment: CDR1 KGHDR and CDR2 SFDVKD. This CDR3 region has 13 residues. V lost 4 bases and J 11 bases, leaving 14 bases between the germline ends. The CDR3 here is CATSEGAPQAQHF. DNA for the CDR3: TGTGCCACCAGTGAGGGGGCCCCACAGGCCCAGCATTTT.

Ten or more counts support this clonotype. This chain's CDR3 is CAIRDNTGTQEQYF. CDR3 sequence (DNA): TGTGCCATCAGGGATAACACAGGGACTCAGGAGCAGTACTTC. This chain joins TRBV10-3 and TRBJ2-7, with D perhaps TRBD1 or TRBD2 (6 bases each). The V end lost 6 bases, the J end lost 7 bases, and 19 bases lay between the germline ends. The CDR3 is 14 amino acids. Per germline, CDR1 ENHRY and CDR2 SYGVKD.

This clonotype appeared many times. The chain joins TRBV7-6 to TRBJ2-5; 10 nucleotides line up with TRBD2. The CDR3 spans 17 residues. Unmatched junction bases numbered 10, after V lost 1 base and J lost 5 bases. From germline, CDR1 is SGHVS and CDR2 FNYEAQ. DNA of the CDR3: TGTGCCAGCAGCTTAGGGCTAGCGGGAGTGACAGGGGAGACCCAGTACTTC. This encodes CASSLGLAGVTGETQYF.

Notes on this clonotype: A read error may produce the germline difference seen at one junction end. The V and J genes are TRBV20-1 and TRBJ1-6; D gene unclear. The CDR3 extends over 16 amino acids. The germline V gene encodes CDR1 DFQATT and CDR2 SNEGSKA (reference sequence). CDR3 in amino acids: CSARDTSRVWDSPPHF. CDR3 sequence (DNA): TGTAGTGCTAGGGATACCAGTAGGGTTTGGGATTCACCCCCCCACTTT.

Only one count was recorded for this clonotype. This CDR3 is CASSWDRVADTQYF. The CDR3 nucleotides read TGTGCCAGCAGTTGGGACAGGGTGGCAGATACGCAGTATTTT. The chain combines TRBV12-3 or TRBV12-4 with TRBJ2-3, with 9 bases fitting TRBD1. With 4 bases clipped from V and 4 bases from J, the junction kept 3 bases outside the gene matches. The CDR3 has 14 residues.

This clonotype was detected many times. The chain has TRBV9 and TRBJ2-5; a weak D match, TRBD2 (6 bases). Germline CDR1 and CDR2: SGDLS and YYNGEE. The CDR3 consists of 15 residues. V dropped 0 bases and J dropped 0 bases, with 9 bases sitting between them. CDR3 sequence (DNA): TGTGCCAGCAGCGTAGACGGGGGAAACCAAGAGACCCAGTACTTC. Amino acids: CASSVDGGNQETQYF.

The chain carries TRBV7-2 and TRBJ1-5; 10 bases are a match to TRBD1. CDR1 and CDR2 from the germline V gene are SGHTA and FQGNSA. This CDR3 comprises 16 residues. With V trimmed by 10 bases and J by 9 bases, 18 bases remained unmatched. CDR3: CATRTQGQGPGWPQHF. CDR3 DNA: TGTGCCACCCGCACCCAGGGACAGGGGCCTGGATGGCCCCAGCATTTT. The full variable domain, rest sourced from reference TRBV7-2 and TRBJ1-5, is GAGVSQSPSNKVTEKGKDVELRCDPISGHTALYWYRQSLGQGLEFLIYFQGNSAPDKSGLPSDRFSAERTGGSVSTLTIQRTQQEDSAVYLCATRTQGQGPGWPQHFGDGTRLSIL.

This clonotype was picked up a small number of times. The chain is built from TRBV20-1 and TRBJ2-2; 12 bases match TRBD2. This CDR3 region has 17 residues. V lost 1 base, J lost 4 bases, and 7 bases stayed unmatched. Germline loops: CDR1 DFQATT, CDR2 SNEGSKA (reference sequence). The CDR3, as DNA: TGCAGTGCTAGAGTTTGGGTACTAGCGGGAGGCACCGGGGAGCTGTTTTTT. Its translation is CSARVWVLAGGTGELFF.

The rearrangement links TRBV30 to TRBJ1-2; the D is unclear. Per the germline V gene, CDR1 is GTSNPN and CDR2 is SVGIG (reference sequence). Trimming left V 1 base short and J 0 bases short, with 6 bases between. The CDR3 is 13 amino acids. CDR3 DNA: TGTGCCTGGAGTGCCCTGTCTAACTATGGCTACACCTTC. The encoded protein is CAWSALSNYGYTF.

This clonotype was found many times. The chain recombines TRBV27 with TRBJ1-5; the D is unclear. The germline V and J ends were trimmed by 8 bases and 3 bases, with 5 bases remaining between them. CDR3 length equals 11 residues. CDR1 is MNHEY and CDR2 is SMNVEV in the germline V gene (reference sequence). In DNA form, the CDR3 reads TGTGCCAGCGGCTACAATCAGCCCCAGCATTTT. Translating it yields CASGYNQPQHF.

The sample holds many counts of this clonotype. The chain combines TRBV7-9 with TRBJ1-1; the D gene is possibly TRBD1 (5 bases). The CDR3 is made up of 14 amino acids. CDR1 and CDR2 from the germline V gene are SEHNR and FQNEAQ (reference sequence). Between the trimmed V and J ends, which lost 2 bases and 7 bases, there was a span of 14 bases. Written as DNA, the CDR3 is TGTGCCAGCAGCTTACCCCTCGGGGCGGATGAAGCTTTCTTT. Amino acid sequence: CASSLPLGADEAFF. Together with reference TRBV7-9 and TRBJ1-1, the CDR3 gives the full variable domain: DTGVSQNPRHKITKRGQNVTFRCDPISEHNRLYWYRQTLGQGPEFLTYFQNEAQLEKSRLLSDRFSAERPKGSFSTLEIQRTEQGDSAMYLCASSLPLGADEAFFGQGTRLTVV.

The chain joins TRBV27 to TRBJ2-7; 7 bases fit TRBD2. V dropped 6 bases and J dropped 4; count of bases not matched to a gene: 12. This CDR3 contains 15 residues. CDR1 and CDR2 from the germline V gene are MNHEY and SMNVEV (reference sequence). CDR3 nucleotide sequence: TGTGCCAGCAGACCTTGGGGGGGGACCGGTTACGAGCAGTACTTC. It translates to CASRPWGGTGYEQYF.

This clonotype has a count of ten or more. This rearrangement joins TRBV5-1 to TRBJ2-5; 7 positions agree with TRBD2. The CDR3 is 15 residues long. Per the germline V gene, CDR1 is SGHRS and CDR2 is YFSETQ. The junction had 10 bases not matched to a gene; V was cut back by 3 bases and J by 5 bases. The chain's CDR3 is CASSSSAGVRETQYF. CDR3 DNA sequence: TGCGCCAGCAGCTCCTCTGCGGGAGTCAGGGAGACCCAGTACTTC.

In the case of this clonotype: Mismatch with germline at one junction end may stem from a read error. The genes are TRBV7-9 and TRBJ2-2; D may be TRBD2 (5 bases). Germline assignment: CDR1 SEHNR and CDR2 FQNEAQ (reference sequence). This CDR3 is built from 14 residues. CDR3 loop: CASSQVAGAGELFF. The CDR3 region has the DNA TGCGCCAGCAGCCAGGTCGCCGGGGCCGGGGAGCTGTTTTTT.

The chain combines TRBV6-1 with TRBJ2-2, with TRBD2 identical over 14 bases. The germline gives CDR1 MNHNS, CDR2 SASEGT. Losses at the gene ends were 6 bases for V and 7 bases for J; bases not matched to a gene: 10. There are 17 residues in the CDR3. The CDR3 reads CASSRPGLAGAIGELFF. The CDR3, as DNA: TGTGCCAGCAGCCGTCCGGGACTAGCGGGAGCGATCGGGGAGCTGTTTTTT.

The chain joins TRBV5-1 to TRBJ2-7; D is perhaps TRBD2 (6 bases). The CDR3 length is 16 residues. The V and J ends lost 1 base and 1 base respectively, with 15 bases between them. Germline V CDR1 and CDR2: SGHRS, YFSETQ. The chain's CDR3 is CASSLSPRDLSYEQYF. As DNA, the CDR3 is TGCGCCAGCAGCTTGTCTCCCCGGGACTTATCCTACGAGCAGTACTTC. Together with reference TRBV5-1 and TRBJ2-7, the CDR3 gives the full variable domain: KAGVTQTPRYLIKTRGQQVTLSCSPISGHRSVSWYQQTPGQGLQFLFEYFSETQRNKGNFPGRFSGRQFSNSRSEMNVSTLELGDSALYLCASSLSPRDLSYEQYFGPGTRLTVT.

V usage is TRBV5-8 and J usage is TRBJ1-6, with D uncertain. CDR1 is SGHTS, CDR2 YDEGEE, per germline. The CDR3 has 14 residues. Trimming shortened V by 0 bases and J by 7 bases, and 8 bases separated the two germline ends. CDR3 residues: CASSLVLINSPLHF. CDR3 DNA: TGTGCCAGCAGCTTGGTCTTGATCAATTCACCCCTCCACTTT.

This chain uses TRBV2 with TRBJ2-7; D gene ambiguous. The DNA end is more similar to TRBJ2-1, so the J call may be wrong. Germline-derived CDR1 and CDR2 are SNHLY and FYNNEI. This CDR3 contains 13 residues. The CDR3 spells CASSEAWVGEQFF. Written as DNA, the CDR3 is TGTGCCAGCAGTGAAGCATGGGTGGGGGAGCAGTTCTTC.

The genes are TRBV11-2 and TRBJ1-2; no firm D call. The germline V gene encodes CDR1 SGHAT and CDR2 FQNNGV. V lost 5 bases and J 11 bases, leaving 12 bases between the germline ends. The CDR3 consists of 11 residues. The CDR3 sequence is CASSIGLAYTF. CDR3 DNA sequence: TGTGCCAGCAGCATAGGACTAGCGTACACCTTC.

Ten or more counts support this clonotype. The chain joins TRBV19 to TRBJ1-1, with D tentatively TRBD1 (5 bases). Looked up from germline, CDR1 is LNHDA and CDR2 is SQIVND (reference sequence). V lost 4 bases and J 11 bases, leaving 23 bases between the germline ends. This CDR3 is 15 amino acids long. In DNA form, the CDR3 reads TGTGCCAGTAGTACCCTCGGGACCGGGGCGGATTATGCTTTCTTT. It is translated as CASSTLGTGADYAFF.

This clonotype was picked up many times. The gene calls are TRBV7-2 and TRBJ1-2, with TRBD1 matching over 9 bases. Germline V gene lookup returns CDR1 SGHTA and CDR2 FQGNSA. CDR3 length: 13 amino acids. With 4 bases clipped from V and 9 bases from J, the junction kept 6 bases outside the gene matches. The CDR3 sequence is CASSYRDRVRYTF. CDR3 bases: TGTGCCAGCAGCTACCGGGACAGGGTCCGCTACACCTTC.

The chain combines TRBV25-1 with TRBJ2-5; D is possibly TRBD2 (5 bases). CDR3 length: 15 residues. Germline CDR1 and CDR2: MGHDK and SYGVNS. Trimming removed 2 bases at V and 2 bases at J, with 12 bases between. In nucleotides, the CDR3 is TGTGCCAGCAGTGAAGGGTTAGCGACTCAAGAGACCCAGTACTTC. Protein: CASSEGLATQETQYF. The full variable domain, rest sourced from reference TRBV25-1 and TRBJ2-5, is EADIYQTPRYLVIGTGKKITLECSQTMGHDKMYWYQQDPGMELHLIHYSYGVNSTEKGDLSSESTVSRIRTEHFPLTLESARPSHTSQYLCASSEGLATQETQYFGPGTRLLVL.

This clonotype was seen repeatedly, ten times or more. The CDR3 loop reads CASSPDGRSNTEAFF. As DNA, the CDR3 is TGCGCCAGCAGCCCTGACGGCCGATCAAACACTGAAGCTTTCTTT. This chain connects TRBV5-1 to TRBJ1-1; D is unclear. This CDR3 contains 15 residues. Germline CDR1 reads SGHRS; CDR2 reads YFSETQ. V dropped 4 bases and J dropped 2 bases, with 15 bases sitting between them. Combining the CDR3 with reference TRBV5-1 and TRBJ1-1 gives the whole variable domain KAGVTQTPRYLIKTRGQQVTLSCSPISGHRSVSWYQQTPGQGLQFLFEYFSETQRNKGNFPGRFSGRQFSNSRSEMNVSTLELGDSALYLCASSPDGRSNTEAFFGQGTRLTVV.

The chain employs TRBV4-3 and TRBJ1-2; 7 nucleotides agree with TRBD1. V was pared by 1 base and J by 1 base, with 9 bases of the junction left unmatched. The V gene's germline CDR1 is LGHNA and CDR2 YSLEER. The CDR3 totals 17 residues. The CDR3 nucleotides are TGCGCCAGCAGCCAAGCCTTGTCGACAGGGATTAACTATGGCTACACCTTC. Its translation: CASSQALSTGINYGYTF.

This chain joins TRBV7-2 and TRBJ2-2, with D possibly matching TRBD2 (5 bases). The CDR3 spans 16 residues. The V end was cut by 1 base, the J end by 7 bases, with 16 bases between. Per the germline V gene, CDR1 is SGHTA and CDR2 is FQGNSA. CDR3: CASSLVGSYVSGELFF. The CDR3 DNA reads TGTGCCAGCAGCTTAGTGGGGAGCTACGTCAGCGGGGAGCTGTTTTTT.

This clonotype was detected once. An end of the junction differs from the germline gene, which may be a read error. This CDR3 is CSAGDYAGEQETQYF. Here the CDR3 DNA reads TGCAGTGCTGGAGACTACGCAGGGGAACAAGAGACCCAGTACTTC. The gene calls are TRBV20-1 and TRBJ2-5, with D possibly being TRBD1 (6 bases). Germline V gene lookup returns CDR1 DFQATT and CDR2 SNEGSKA (reference sequence). The CDR3 has 15 amino acids.